The 24 T cell receptor beta chains listed next were all sequenced from one sample in a study of cytomegalovirus exposure and HLA in healthy donors. The PCR made use of 60 Vbeta and 13 Jbeta primers. Produced via immunoSEQ multiplex PCR; TCRdb's table is partial and in-frame only. The sample records about 130,000 clones, 80% being singletons. The sample comprised PBMCs. The source is a man aged 25-40 years in good health and CMV-seronegative.

This chain connects TRBV5-1 to TRBJ2-1; 10 bases line up with TRBD2. With 0 bases clipped from V and 7 bases from J, the junction kept 7 bases outside the gene matches. The CDR3 totals 16 residues. Germline V lookup: CDR1 SGHRS, CDR2 YFSETQ. CDR3 protein: CASSLGPSGSLNEQFF. The CDR3 DNA reads as TGCGCCAGCAGCTTGGGGCCTAGCGGGAGTCTTAATGAGCAGTTCTTC.

The chain joins TRBV7-9 to TRBJ1-2, with TRBD1 as a possible D gene (6 bases). CDR1 SEHNR and CDR2 FQNEAQ come from the germline V gene (reference sequence). This CDR3 spans 17 amino acids. Between the trimmed V and J ends, which lost 2 bases and 2 bases, there was a span of 18 bases. The DNA of the CDR3 is TGTGCCAGCAGCTTACTCCCAAGCAGACAGGCAAACTATGGCTACACCTTC. Translating gives CASSLLPSRQANYGYTF.

The chain carries TRBV5-1 and TRBJ2-2, with TRBD1 identical over 7 bases. The CDR3 runs to 15 residues. V was clipped by 3 bases and J by 0 bases; unmatched bases: 2. CDR1 and CDR2 (germline): SGHRS, YFSETQ. The CDR3 here is CASSSGTANTGELFF. The CDR3 nucleotides read TGCGCCAGCAGCTCCGGGACAGCGAACACCGGGGAGCTGTTTTTT.

The V call is TRBV4-1, the J call TRBJ1-5; D possibly corresponds to TRBD1 (6 bases). The CDR3 contains 15 residues. The V and J ends lost 3 bases and 3 bases respectively, with 12 bases between them. The germline CDR1 and CDR2 sequences are MGHRA and YSYEKL. CDR3 coding DNA: TGCGCCAGCAGCCAGTGGGACACCCACAATCAGCCCCAGCATTTT. Encoded protein: CASSQWDTHNQPQHF.

The chain carries TRBV4-3 and TRBJ1-5, with D unclear. V was cut by 4 bases and J by 0 bases, with 16 bases left in between. CDR1 LGHNA and CDR2 YSLEER come from the germline V gene. The CDR3 contains 17 residues. The CDR3 DNA sequence: TGCGCCAGCAGCCTAACACCCTCCGGGTATAGCAATCAGCCCCAGCATTTT. Its protein product is CASSLTPSGYSNQPQHF.

The chain recombines TRBV5-4 with TRBJ2-2; TRBD2 matches 14 bases. Trimming took 2 bases from V and 3 from J; bases not matched to a gene: 3. The CDR3 extends over 17 amino acids. From germline, CDR1 is SGHNT and CDR2 YYREEE (reference sequence). CDR3 nucleotides: TGTGCCAGCAGCTTTAAGACTAGCGGGAGGGACACCGGGGAGCTGTTTTTT. This gives the protein CASSFKTSGRDTGELFF.

The chain has TRBV2 and TRBJ2-7; D is perhaps TRBD2 (6 bases). Germline CDR1 reads SNHLY; CDR2 reads FYNNEI. This CDR3 comprises 16 residues. V dropped 2 bases and J dropped 4 bases, with 18 bases sitting between them. CDR3 DNA sequence: TGTGCCAGCAGTGAAATCACTAGCACTGAAAATTACGAGCAGTACTTC. Translating gives CASSEITSTENYEQYF.

The chain joins TRBV27 to TRBJ2-7, with 9 bases aligning to TRBD2. The CDR3 has 15 residues. The germline V gene encodes CDR1 MNHEY and CDR2 SMNVEV (reference sequence). The J segment lost 5 bases and the V segment lost 2 bases, leaving 7 bases of the junction unmatched. This chain's CDR3 is CASSLVAGGPHEQYF. CDR3 sequence (DNA): TGTGCCAGCAGTTTAGTGGCGGGAGGGCCCCACGAGCAGTACTTC.

This clone was seen more than once but under ten times. This chain connects TRBV5-6 to TRBJ2-7; tentatively, D is TRBD2 (6 bases). The CDR3 contains 14 residues. Germline V lookup: CDR1 SGHDT, CDR2 YYEEEE. Trimming stripped 1 base from V and 6 bases from J, with 14 bases between. In DNA form, the CDR3 reads TGTGCCAGCAGCTTGCGGCTAGGAGGGCGCGAGCAGTACTTC. Translated: CASSLRLGGREQYF.

V is TRBV2 and J is TRBJ2-1; 7 bases are a match to TRBD2. Germline assignment: CDR1 SNHLY and CDR2 FYNNEI. Germline trimming cut 0 bases from V and 9 bases from J; bases unmatched to any gene: 5. The CDR3 sequence is 14 residues long. This CDR3 reads CASSEALGRGEQFF. In DNA, the CDR3 is TGTGCCAGCAGTGAAGCGCTAGGGAGGGGTGAGCAGTTCTTC. Together with reference TRBV2 and TRBJ2-1, the CDR3 gives the full variable domain: EPEVTQTPSHQVTQMGQEVILRCVPISNHLYFYWYRQILGQKVEFLVSFYNNEISEKSEIFDDQFSVERPDGSNFTLKIRSTKLEDSAMYFCASSEALGRGEQFFGPGTRLTVL.

The gene calls are TRBV7-9 and TRBJ2-1, with D unresolved. The CDR3 length is 12 residues. Germline V gene sequence: CDR1 SEHNR, CDR2 FQNEAQ (reference sequence). The CDR3 DNA follows: TGTGCACACGCCGGCGGTTACAATGAGCAGTTCTTC. Its protein is CAHAGGYNEQFF.

The gene calls are TRBV28 and TRBJ1-4; 7 bases are shared with TRBD1. The CDR3 spans 14 residues. Germline values: CDR1 MDHEN, CDR2 SYDVKM. J gave up 5 bases and V 5 bases, and 5 bases lay outside the gene matches. The DNA for the CDR3 is TGTGCCAGCAGTCCCCGGGACAGCAATGAAAAACTGTTTTTT. It specifies CASSPRDSNEKLFF.

The CDR3 DNA is TGTGCCAGCAGCTTGGTGGGCACCTTCTACGAGCAGTACTTC. As protein: CASSLVGTFYEQYF. This rearrangement joins TRBV5-6 to TRBJ2-7; no reliable D call. CDR1 is SGHDT and CDR2 is YYEEEE in the germline V gene. The CDR3 consists of 14 residues. The V and J ends lost 0 bases and 3 bases respectively, with 10 bases between them.

J is TRBJ2-7 and V is TRBV30; tentative D call: TRBD2 (6 bases). V lost 4 bases, J lost 2 bases, and 15 bases lay in between. The CDR3 length is 14 residues. Looked up from germline, CDR1 is GTSNPN and CDR2 is SVGIG (reference sequence). The CDR3 coding sequence is TGTGCCTGGAAAGACCTAGCGTCTACCTACGAGCAGTACTTC. This gives the protein CAWKDLASTYEQYF.

This CDR3 is CASSYGTPTNEKLFF. CDR3 sequence (DNA): TGTGCCAGCAGCTACGGGACTCCAACTAATGAAAAACTGTTTTTT. The chain couples TRBV5-8 to TRBJ1-4; tentative D call: TRBD1 (5 bases). The CDR3 covers 15 residues. V lost 3 bases and J 0 bases, leaving 9 bases between the germline ends. CDR1 and CDR2 (germline): SGHTS, YDEGEE.

The V and J genes are TRBV28 and TRBJ1-1, with D tentatively TRBD1 (5 bases). V gave up 8 bases and J gave up 6 bases, with 16 bases separating them. The CDR3 is made up of 13 amino acids. CDR1 is MDHEN and CDR2 is SYDVKM in the germline V gene. CDR3 nucleotides: TGTGCCAGCTTGCAGGGACTGGTCGCTGAAGCTTTCTTT. It translates to CASLQGLVAEAFF.

V gene TRBV27 combines with J gene TRBJ2-7, with TRBD1 as a possible D gene (6 bases). The germline V and J ends were trimmed by 8 bases and 3 bases, with 17 bases remaining between them. This CDR3 is 14 amino acids long. Per germline, CDR1 MNHEY and CDR2 SMNVEV (reference sequence). The CDR3 coding sequence is TGTGCCAGCCAACCCTACACAGGGATCTACGAGCAGTACTTC. Protein: CASQPYTGIYEQYF.

In its sample, this clone was seen a few times. V usage is TRBV5-6 and J usage is TRBJ2-1, with D uncertain. Deletions cut 2 bases from V and 3 bases from J, with 6 bases between. Germline V gene data show CDR1 as SGHDT and CDR2 as YYEEEE. The CDR3 extends over 13 amino acids. CDR3 loop: CASSFELYNEQFF. The CDR3 DNA reads as TGTGCCAGCAGCTTCGAGCTCTACAATGAGCAGTTCTTC.

Concerning this clone itself: Other nucleotide sequences from this sample produce the same CDR3. This sequence joins TRBV6-6 and TRBJ1-2; D is perhaps TRBD1 (5 bases). The CDR3 covers 14 residues. Germline-derived CDR1 and CDR2 are MNHNY and SVGAGI (reference sequence). Trimming removed 6 bases from V and 4 bases from J, with 15 bases in between. CDR3 region: CASSPRLGAYGYTF. CDR3 DNA sequence: TGTGCCAGCAGCCCACGCCTAGGGGCCTATGGCTACACCTTC.

The chain carries TRBV30 and TRBJ2-7; D not resolved. Looked up from germline, CDR1 is GTSNPN and CDR2 is SVGIG (reference sequence). This CDR3 spans 17 amino acids. V lost 2 bases, J lost 9 bases, and 29 bases lay in between. The CDR3 reads CAWSPSEGRRIGLGQYF. DNA of the CDR3: TGTGCCTGGAGTCCCTCCGAAGGTAGGAGAATCGGTCTCGGGCAGTACTTC. Together with reference TRBV30 and TRBJ2-7, the CDR3 gives the full variable domain: SQTIHQWPATLVQPVGSPLSLECTVEGTSNPNLYWYRQAAGRGLQLLFYSVGIGQISSEVPQNLSASRPQDRQFILSSKKLLLSDSGFYLCAWSPSEGRRIGLGQYFGPGTRLTVT.

This chain joins TRBV7-9 and TRBJ2-2; D ambiguous. The CDR3 runs 14 residues. CDR1 and CDR2 from the germline V gene are SEHNR and FQNEAQ (reference sequence). V was clipped by 6 bases and J by 0 bases, with 8 bases between them. This CDR3 reads CASSLTANTGELFF. CDR3 nucleotide sequence: TGTGCCAGCAGTTTAACAGCGAACACCGGGGAGCTGTTTTTT. Full variable domain (missing parts from reference TRBV7-9 and TRBJ2-2): DTGVSQNPRHKITKRGQNVTFRCDPISEHNRLYWYRQTLGQGPEFLTYFQNEAQLEKSRLLSDRFSAERPKGSFSTLEIQRTEQGDSAMYLCASSLTANTGELFFGEGSRLTVL.

A few counts support this clone. The gene calls are TRBV28 and TRBJ2-7; tentative D call: TRBD2 (5 bases). The germline gives CDR1 MDHEN, CDR2 SYDVKM. This CDR3 contains 16 residues. Between the trimmed V and J ends, which lost 5 bases and 3 bases, there was a span of 20 bases. The CDR3 DNA sequence: TGTGCCAGCAGTCCCCTCGGAAGTGGGAGATTCTACGAGCAGTACTTC. This translates into CASSPLGSGRFYEQYF.

The V call is TRBV4-1, the J call TRBJ2-3, with TRBD2 matching over 8 bases. Germline assignment: CDR1 MGHRA and CDR2 YSYEKL. The CDR3 runs to 15 residues. V was pared by 1 base and J by 6 bases, with 6 bases of the junction left unmatched. The CDR3 sequence is CASSQGGREADTQYF. CDR3 nucleotide sequence: TGCGCCAGCAGCCAAGGGGGGCGGGAGGCGGATACGCAGTATTTT.

The chain uses TRBV2 and TRBJ2-3, with TRBD2 matching 12 bases. CDR1 is SNHLY and CDR2 is FYNNEI in the germline V gene. Trimming cost V 6 bases and J 2 bases; bases outside gene matches: 9. This CDR3 has 17 residues. The DNA of the CDR3 is TGTGCCAGCAGGGCTAGCGGGAGGGTTCGACTCACAGATACGCAGTATTTT. It encodes CASRASGRVRLTDTQYF. Supplemented by reference TRBV2 and TRBJ2-3, the full variable domain reads EPEVTQTPSHQVTQMGQEVILRCVPISNHLYFYWYRQILGQKVEFLVSFYNNEISEKSEIFDDQFSVERPDGSNFTLKIRSTKLEDSAMYFCASRASGRVRLTDTQYFGPGTRLTVL.